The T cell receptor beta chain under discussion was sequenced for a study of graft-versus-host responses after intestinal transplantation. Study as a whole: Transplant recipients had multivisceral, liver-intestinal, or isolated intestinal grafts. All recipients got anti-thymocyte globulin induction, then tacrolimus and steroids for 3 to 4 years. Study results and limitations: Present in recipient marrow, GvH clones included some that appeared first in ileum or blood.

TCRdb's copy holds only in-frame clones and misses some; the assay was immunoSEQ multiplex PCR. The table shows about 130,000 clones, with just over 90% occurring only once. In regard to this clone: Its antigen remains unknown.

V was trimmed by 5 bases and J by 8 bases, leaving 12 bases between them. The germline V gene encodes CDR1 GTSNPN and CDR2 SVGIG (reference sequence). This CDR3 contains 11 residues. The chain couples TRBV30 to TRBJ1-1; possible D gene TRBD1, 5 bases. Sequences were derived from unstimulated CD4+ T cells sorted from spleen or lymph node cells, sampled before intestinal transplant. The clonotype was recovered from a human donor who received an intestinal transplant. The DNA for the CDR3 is TGTGCCTGGGCCAGGGAGGCGGAAGCTTTCTTT. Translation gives CAWAREAEAFF.